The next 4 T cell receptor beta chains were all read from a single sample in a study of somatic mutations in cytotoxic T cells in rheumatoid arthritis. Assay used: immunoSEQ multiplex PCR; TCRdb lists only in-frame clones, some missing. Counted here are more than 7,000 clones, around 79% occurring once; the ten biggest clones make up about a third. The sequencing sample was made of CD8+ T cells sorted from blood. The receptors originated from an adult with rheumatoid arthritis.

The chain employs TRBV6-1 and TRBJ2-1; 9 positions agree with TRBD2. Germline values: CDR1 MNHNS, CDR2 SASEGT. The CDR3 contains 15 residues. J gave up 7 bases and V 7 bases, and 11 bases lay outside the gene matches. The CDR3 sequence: CASKRLAGGQNEQFF. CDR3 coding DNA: TGTGCCAGCAAAAGGTTGGCGGGGGGGCAGAATGAGCAGTTCTTC.

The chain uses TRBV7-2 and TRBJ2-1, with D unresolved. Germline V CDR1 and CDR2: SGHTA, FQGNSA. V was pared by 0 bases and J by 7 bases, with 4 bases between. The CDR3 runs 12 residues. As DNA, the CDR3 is TGTGCCAGCAGCTTAGCGATAAATGAGCAGTTCTTC. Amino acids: CASSLAINEQFF. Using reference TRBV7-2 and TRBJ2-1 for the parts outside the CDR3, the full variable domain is GAGVSQSPSNKVTEKGKDVELRCDPISGHTALYWYRQSLGQGLEFLIYFQGNSAPDKSGLPSDRFSAERTGGSVSTLTIQRTQQEDSAVYLCASSLAINEQFFGPGTRLTVL.

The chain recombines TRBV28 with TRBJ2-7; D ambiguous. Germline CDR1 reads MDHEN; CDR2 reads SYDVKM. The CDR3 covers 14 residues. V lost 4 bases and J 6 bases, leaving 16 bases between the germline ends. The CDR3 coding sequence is TGTGCCAGCAGTTGGCAGGTTACGTTCTCCGAGCAGTACTTC. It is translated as CASSWQVTFSEQYF.

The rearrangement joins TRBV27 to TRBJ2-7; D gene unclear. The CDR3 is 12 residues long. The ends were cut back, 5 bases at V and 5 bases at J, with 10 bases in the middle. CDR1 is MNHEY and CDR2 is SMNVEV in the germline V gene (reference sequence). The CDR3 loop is CASSHGSHEQYF. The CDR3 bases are TGTGCCAGCAGTCATGGATCCCACGAGCAGTACTTC.